The 18 T cell receptor beta chains below come from one sample, sequenced in a study of T cells after yellow fever vaccination. TCRdb reanalysed the 5' RACE reads using MiXCR and keeps one entry per CDR3 protein. The repertoire holds some 290,000 distinct CDR3 sequences, with about 10% as singletons. The specimen comprised CD4+ T cells sorted from PBMCs, sampled 45 days after the yellow fever booster vaccination. These receptors all stem from a man aged 18 to 29 who received the YFV17D yellow fever vaccine.

This clonotype was detected ten times or more. The chain joins TRBV7-2 to TRBJ1-5; 8 positions match TRBD1. This CDR3 comprises 16 residues. V trimming: 7 bases; J trimming: 11 bases; junction bases outside the gene matches: 19. CDR1 and CDR2 (germline): SGHTA, FQGNSA. The DNA of the CDR3 is TGTGCCAGCAAACTTAGTCCCGGGACAGGACCCGTCGCCCAGCATTTT. Translated, it gives CASKLSPGTGPVAQHF. Filled out from reference TRBV7-2 and TRBJ1-5, the complete variable domain reads GAGVSQSPSNKVTEKGKDVELRCDPISGHTALYWYRQSLGQGLEFLIYFQGNSAPDKSGLPSDRFSAERTGGSVSTLTIQRTQQEDSAVYLCASKLSPGTGPVAQHFGDGTRLSIL.

This rearrangement joins TRBV6-5 to TRBJ1-5; possibly TRBD1 for D (6 bases). In germline, CDR1 is MNHEY, CDR2 SVGAGI. Between the trimmed V and J ends, which lost 5 bases and 9 bases, there was a span of 14 bases. The CDR3 totals 13 residues. CDR3 in DNA: TGTGCCAGCAGTCGGACAGCCTCACCGCCCCAGCATTTT. This gives the protein CASSRTASPPQHF.

The chain employs TRBV18 and TRBJ2-7; 7 bases are a match to TRBD1. This CDR3 region has 14 residues. Germline V gene lookup returns CDR1 KGHSH and CDR2 LQKENI. V gave up 2 bases and J gave up 3 bases; unmatched junction bases: 4. The CDR3 DNA is TGTGCCAGCTCACCAACAGGGGTTTACTACGAGCAGTACTTC. Translating it yields CASSPTGVYYEQYF.

This clonotype has more than one count but fewer than ten. This chain connects TRBV18 to TRBJ2-7, with TRBD2 matching 7 bases. The CDR3 spans 14 residues. After removal of 0 bases from V and 2 bases from J, the junction contained 1 base not matched to a gene. The germline V gene encodes CDR1 KGHSH and CDR2 LQKENI. Here the CDR3 DNA reads TGTGCCAGCTCACCACCGGGACTACCCTACGAGCAGTACGTC. Encoded protein: CASSPPGLPYEQYV.

This clonotype was found a few times. The chain joins TRBV18 to TRBJ2-2; 8 nucleotides agree with TRBD2. There are 18 residues in the CDR3. Per germline, CDR1 KGHSH and CDR2 LQKENI. V shed 1 base and J 1 base; nucleotides not matched to a gene: 8. DNA for the CDR3: TGTGCCAGCTCACCACGGCAGCGGGGGTCCTTGAACACCGGGGAGCTGTTTTTT. Protein sequence: CASSPRQRGSLNTGELFF.

The chain has TRBV20-1 and TRBJ2-7; possible D gene TRBD1, 6 bases. The germline V and J ends were trimmed by 2 bases and 5 bases, with 16 bases remaining between them. Per germline, CDR1 DFQATT and CDR2 SNEGSKA (reference sequence). CDR3 length equals 14 residues. CDR3 region: CSARPRVGAHEQYF. The CDR3 nucleotides read TGCAGTGCTAGACCCCGGGTGGGGGCCCACGAGCAGTACTTC.

Many counts were recorded for this clonotype. The rearrangement links TRBV7-9 to TRBJ2-1; the D gene could be TRBD1 or TRBD2 (7 bases each). Trimming stripped 4 bases from V and 6 bases from J, with 16 bases between. The CDR3 runs 15 residues. The germline gives CDR1 SEHNR, CDR2 FQNEAQ (reference sequence). CDR3 nucleotides: TGTGCCAGCAGCTCAGGGGGGGGAAGCCTCAATGAGCAGTTCTTC. It encodes CASSSGGGSLNEQFF.

A few counts support this clonotype. This chain connects TRBV2 to TRBJ1-1, with D possibly being TRBD1 (5 bases). Trimming removed 8 bases at V and 13 bases at J, with 14 bases between. Per the germline V gene, CDR1 is SNHLY and CDR2 is FYNNEI. This CDR3 contains 10 residues. The CDR3 region is CASREGYGFF. CDR3 coding DNA: TGTGCCAGCCGGGAGGGGTATGGTTTCTTT.

The chain employs TRBV7-9 and TRBJ2-2; perhaps TRBD2 as D (6 bases). The CDR3 totals 14 residues. V lost 4 bases and J 3 bases, leaving 9 bases between the germline ends. The germline gives CDR1 SEHNR, CDR2 FQNEAQ (reference sequence). CDR3 protein: CASSSGLHTGELFF. In nucleotides, the CDR3 is TGTGCCAGCAGCTCGGGACTTCACACCGGGGAGCTGTTTTTT. Full variable domain (missing parts from reference TRBV7-9 and TRBJ2-2): DTGVSQNPRHKITKRGQNVTFRCDPISEHNRLYWYRQTLGQGPEFLTYFQNEAQLEKSRLLSDRFSAERPKGSFSTLEIQRTEQGDSAMYLCASSSGLHTGELFFGEGSRLTVL.

This clonotype has a handful of counts. This chain uses TRBV5-1 with TRBJ1-1, with 9 bases fitting TRBD1. The CDR3 sequence is 17 residues long. Looked up from germline, CDR1 is SGHRS and CDR2 is YFSETQ. Trimming took 2 bases from V and 0 from J; bases not matched to a gene: 8. CDR3 DNA: TGCGCCAGCAGCTTAGACCCACAGGGGGCCCTGAACACTGAAGCTTTCTTT. Protein: CASSLDPQGALNTEAFF.

The rearrangement links TRBV7-9 to TRBJ2-3; D gene uncertain. The CDR3 length is 12 residues. CDR1 is SEHNR and CDR2 is FQNEAQ in the germline V gene (reference sequence). The V end was cut by 5 bases, the J end by 5 bases, with 8 bases between. CDR3 nucleotides: TGTGCCAGCAGCCCAGTGGAAGATACGCAGTATTTT. It yields the protein CASSPVEDTQYF.

CDR3 amino acids: CASSQAGLAAYF. CDR3 sequence (DNA): TGTGCCAGCAGTCAAGCGGGACTAGCGGCGTACTTC. The chain has TRBV28 and TRBJ2-5; 11 nucleotides align to TRBD2. CDR1 MDHEN and CDR2 SYDVKM come from the germline V gene. The J segment lost 13 bases and the V segment lost 5 bases, leaving 6 bases of the junction unmatched. This CDR3 contains 12 residues. Combining the CDR3 with reference TRBV28 and TRBJ2-5 gives the whole variable domain DVKVTQSSRYLVKRTGEKVFLECVQDMDHENMFWYRQDPGLGLRLIYFSYDVKMKEKGDIPEGYSVSREKKERFSLILESASTNQTSMYLCASSQAGLAAYFGPGTRLLVL.

The gene calls are TRBV21-1 and TRBJ1-2; TRBD1 is the table's D call, not checked against the DNA. TRBV21-1 corresponds to a pseudogene. CDR3 length equals 13 residues. In DNA form, the CDR3 reads TGTGCCAGCAGATCCGGGGCAGGGAACTTCTCCACCTTC. It yields the protein CASRSGAGNFSTF.

This clonotype was observed many times. This rearrangement joins TRBV3-2 to TRBJ2-1; the DNA was not used to check the table's D call, TRBD1. TRBV3-2 is given as a pseudogene. This CDR3 spans 14 amino acids. CDR3 sequence (DNA): TGTGCCACCTTCAGCCGGGGGCGGGGGAATGAGCAGTTCTTC. Translated: CATFSRGRGNEQFF.

The chain joins TRBV6-1 to TRBJ1-1, with 8 bases lining up with TRBD1. In germline, CDR1 is MNHNS, CDR2 SASEGT. The V gene end was trimmed by 6 bases and the J gene end by 10 bases; junction bases not matched to a gene: 10. This CDR3 has 13 amino acids. CDR3 residues: CASRLTGELRAFF. The CDR3 coding sequence is TGTGCCAGCAGGCTGACAGGGGAACTAAGAGCTTTCTTT.

The genes are TRBV12-3 or TRBV12-4 and TRBJ1-1, with D tentatively TRBD1 (6 bases). The CDR3 consists of 14 residues. The V end was cut by 5 bases, the J end by 4 bases, with 14 bases between. The CDR3 loop is CASSRTVGSTEAFF. The CDR3 region has the DNA TGTGCCAGCAGTAGGACAGTCGGGAGCACTGAAGCTTTCTTT.

This clonotype turned up a few times. The genes are TRBV18 and TRBJ2-2, with D perhaps matching TRBD1 or TRBD2 (5 bases each). Germline CDR1 reads KGHSH; CDR2 reads LQKENI. With 6 bases removed from V and 4 bases from J, the gap between germline ends came to 15 bases. CDR3 length: 15 residues. The CDR3, as DNA: TGTGCCAGCTCGTCCGGGACGAGGAGCACCGGGGAGCTGTTTTTT. Amino acids: CASSSGTRSTGELFF.

The chain carries TRBV20-1 and TRBJ2-1, with D possibly being TRBD2 (6 bases). Between the trimmed V and J ends, which lost 3 bases and 9 bases, there was a span of 21 bases. CDR1 is DFQATT, CDR2 SNEGSKA, per germline (reference sequence). The CDR3 is made up of 15 amino acids. The CDR3 DNA sequence: TGCAGTGCTAGGTCCCGACGGCGGGGCAACACTGAGCAGTTCTTC. Protein product: CSARSRRRGNTEQFF.